A single sample gave rise to the 8 T cell receptor beta chains below, sequenced in a study of regulatory T cells in long-lasting Graves disease. The time point here: newly diagnosed GD, antithyroid drugs for less than 3 months. Isolated PBMC RNA provided the starting material for the TCR library. Construction of the TCR beta libraries employed iRepertoire HTBI primers in conjunction with Arm-PCR of CDR3 regions. TCRdb called the multiplex PCR reads again in MiXCR, with one record for every CDR3 protein. The data hold 200,000 to 250,000 distinct CDR3 sequences, with 20% to 25% observed a single time. The specimen was peripheral blood mononuclear cells (PBMCs), collected at new diagnosis, from a patient treated with antithyroid drugs. These receptors were taken from a female donor with Graves disease.

This clonotype has just one count. The gene calls are TRBV20-1 and TRBJ2-7, with TRBD2 matching 8 bases. V lost 4 bases to trimming and J lost 5 bases; unmatched junction nucleotides: 7. Germline loops: CDR1 DFQATT, CDR2 SNEGSKA (reference sequence). CDR3 length equals 13 residues. In nucleotides, the CDR3 is TGCAGTGCTATCCCCCGGGGGGGGAACGAGCAGTACTTC. Translating it yields CSAIPRGGNEQYF.

CDR3 nucleotide sequence: TGTGCCAGCAGTTTCAGTCCCGGGACGGTATCGAACACTGAAGCTTTCTTT. Protein sequence: CASSFSPGTVSNTEAFF. The chain is built from TRBV7-2 and TRBJ1-1; possibly TRBD1 for D (5 bases). The germline V and J ends were trimmed by 6 bases and 1 base, with 21 bases remaining between them. This CDR3 is 17 amino acids long. Germline loops: CDR1 SGHTA, CDR2 FQGNSA. The whole variable domain, filled in from reference TRBV7-2 and TRBJ1-1, reads GAGVSQSPSNKVTEKGKDVELRCDPISGHTALYWYRQSLGQGLEFLIYFQGNSAPDKSGLPSDRFSAERTGGSVSTLTIQRTQQEDSAVYLCASSFSPGTVSNTEAFFGQGTRLTVV.

Many counts were recorded for this clonotype. This sequence joins TRBV27 and TRBJ2-4, with 9 bases that match TRBD1. The length of the CDR3 is 16 residues. The germline V gene encodes CDR1 MNHEY and CDR2 SMNVEV (reference sequence). Trimming cost V 3 bases and J 0 bases; bases outside gene matches: 3. CDR3 residues: CASSFGTGLAKNIQYF. CDR3 DNA sequence: TGTGCCAGCAGTTTCGGGACAGGGCTAGCCAAAAACATTCAGTACTTC.

This clonotype showed up just a few times. This could be a read error, since a much larger clone is one nucleotide away. J is TRBJ2-2 and V is TRBV6-1; 9 bases align to TRBD2. V trimming: 3 bases; J trimming: 5 bases; junction bases outside the gene matches: 16. Germline CDR1 reads MNHNS; CDR2 reads SASEGT. The CDR3 is 19 amino acids. The DNA for the CDR3 is TGTGCCAGCAGTGACCATGAACCCAGCGGGGGGTCTTGTACCGGGGAGCTGTTTTTT. Amino acid sequence: CASSDHEPSGGSCTGELFF.

With respect to this clonotype: A single base is all that separates this from a far larger clone, so a read error is likely. J is TRBJ2-7 and V is TRBV5-1, with 7 bases identical to TRBD1. Germline-derived CDR1 and CDR2 are SGHRS and YFSETQ. There are 15 residues in the CDR3. In nucleotides, the CDR3 is TGTGTCAGCAGCTTACCACAGGGGCCAGGGGGCGAGCAGTACTTC. Residues: CVSSLPQGPGGEQYF.

This clonotype came up a few times. J is TRBJ1-2 and V is TRBV19; D is uncertain. Germline CDR1 LNHDA, CDR2 SQIVND (reference sequence). CDR3 length equals 12 residues. Trimming removed 6 bases from V and 3 bases from J, with 8 bases in between. In DNA, the CDR3 is TGTGCCAGTAGCCTTCAGTACTATGGCTACACCTTC. Its translation: CASSLQYYGYTF.

This clonotype was found a few times. The gene calls are TRBV14 and TRBJ2-3; D perhaps matches TRBD2 (5 bases). V lost 0 bases and J 0 bases, leaving 10 bases between the germline ends. The CDR3 sequence is 16 residues long. CDR1 and CDR2 from the germline V gene are SGHDN and FVKESK. CDR3 nucleotides: TGTGCCAGCAGCCAAGATCTCCGGACTAGCACAGATACGCAGTATTTT. Translating it yields CASSQDLRTSTDTQYF.

This clonotype was seen a single time. The chain employs TRBV10-2 and TRBJ2-5, with 7 bases aligning to TRBD1. The CDR3 contains 15 residues. Germline V CDR1 and CDR2: WSHSY, SAAADI. Trimming at V came to 5 bases and at J to 6 bases, leaving 12 bases not matched to a gene. The CDR3 coding sequence is TGCGCCAGCAGTAGACAGGGTGCAGGGGAAAAGACCCAGTACTTC. Its protein is CASSRQGAGEKTQYF.